These T cell receptor beta chains were read from a single sample in a study of long-term antiretroviral therapy in people with HIV. Clones were read by immunoSEQ multiplex PCR, and TCRdb kept only the in-frame ones, dropping some. The data contain 30,000 to 40,000 clones, 75% to 85% of them seen just once; the ten biggest clones take up 3.2%. Sequenced here: unsorted PBMCs, sampled 1.9 years after starting antiretroviral therapy. The receptors were gathered from a man aged 18 to 30 with HIV. CDR3s include the opening cysteine and the closing phenylalanine or tryptophan. A D gene is named only where the DNA matches it firmly. Expanded clones get a size class; other rows say once, few or many, or leave the size out.

d_call	j_call	clone_size	v_call	cdr3_nt	cdr3_aa
NA	TRBJ1-2	few	TRBV6-5	TGTGCCAGTAAGGGAGGGGTTGGCCGCGGCTACACCTTC	CASKGGVGRGYTF
NA	TRBJ1-5	NA	TRBV28	TGTGCCAGCAGTTTATTCCAGGGCAACAATCAGCCCCAGCATTTT	CASSLFQGNNQPQHF
NA	TRBJ2-5	NA	TRBV9	TGTGCCAGCAGCGTAGGGAGAGGTCAAGAGACCCAGTACTTC	CASSVGRGQETQYF
TRBD1	TRBJ2-5	once	TRBV29-1	TGCAGCGCCCAGGGGTCCCAGGGGGCTTCCAGAGGGACCCAGTACTTC	CSAQGSQGASRGTQYF
TRBD1	TRBJ1-5	NA	TRBV7-8	TGTGCCAGCAGCGCCGGGACAGTTTTAATAGATCAGCCCCAGCATTTT	CASSAGTVLIDQPQHF
NA	TRBJ1-3	few	TRBV7-8	TGTGCCAGCAGCGACTTGGGACACTCTGGAAACACCATATATTTT	CASSDLGHSGNTIYF
TRBD1	TRBJ1-4	NA	TRBV2	TGTGCCAGCAGTGGGGGGACAGGGGTGGAAAAACTGTTTTTT	CASSGGTGVEKLFF
NA	TRBJ2-1	NA	TRBV28	TGTGCCAGCAGTCCCGCTGGCCTATCCCTCTCCTACAATGAGCAGTTCTTC	CASSPAGLSLSYNEQFF
NA	TRBJ2-7	NA	TRBV5-1	TGCGCCAGCAGCGCGAATCCGACAGGGAGGACCTACGAGCAGTACTTC	CASSANPTGRTYEQYF
TRBD1	TRBJ2-1	NA	TRBV5-5	TGTGCCAGCAGCCTCCTGGGACAGGGGGGATACAATGAGCAGTTCTTC	CASSLLGQGGYNEQFF
NA	TRBJ2-1	NA	TRBV30	TGTGCCTGGAGCCGACCGGACCGGGAACAGAGTGGGCAGTTCTTC	CAWSRPDREQSGQFF
TRBD1	TRBJ1-2	NA	TRBV29-1	TGCAGCGTTGACGTCTCCGGACAGGGTTACTATGGCTACACCTTC	CSVDVSGQGYYGYTF
NA	TRBJ1-1	NA	TRBV10-3	TGTGCCATCAGTGAGGAGGGCGCGGGGAAGGGTGAAGCTTTCTTT	CAISEEGAGKGEAFF
TRBD1	TRBJ1-1	NA	TRBV27	TGTGCCAGCAGTCCGATCAGGGGGTGGGACACTGAAGCTTTCTTT	CASSPIRGWDTEAFF